This is a list of T cell receptor beta chains from one sample in a study of cytomegalovirus exposure and HLA in healthy donors. Using immunoSEQ multiplex PCR, the repertoire was profiled, and TCRdb retains in-frame clones only, with some absent. The table includes nearly 110,000 clones, approximately 79% detected once. Source material: PBMCs. The receptors were sampled from a man aged 60-69 years in good health and CMV-seronegative. CDR3s include the opening cysteine and the closing phenylalanine or tryptophan. D genes are given only for firm matches. Clone size appears in some rows only: once, few, many, or a class for an expanded clone.

TRBD1	TRBV29-1	TRBJ1-2	.	TGCAGCGTTGAAGATCTAGAGGGACAGGGAGACTATGGCTACACCTTC	CSVEDLEGQGDYGYTF
.	TRBV2	TRBJ1-5	.	TGTGCCAGCACCACCCGGCAGGTTGAGTCTCAGCCCCAGCATTTT	CASTTRQVESQPQHF
.	TRBV11-2	TRBJ2-3	.	TGTGCCAGCAGCCCCGGCAGGGGCCAGGAAAAAACGCAGTATTTT	CASSPGRGQEKTQYF
.	TRBV7-2	TRBJ1-5	once	TGTGCCAGCAGCGGGTACAGGGATCAGCCCCAGCATTTT	CASSGYRDQPQHF
.	TRBV18	TRBJ1-2	.	TGTGCCAGCTCGTCAAGTCGTGGAGATACGTTTGGCTACACCTTC	CASSSSRGDTFGYTF
TRBD1	TRBV27	TRBJ1-2	few	TGTGCCGCTGCGGACAGGGGGTTTGGCTACACCTTC	CAAADRGFGYTF
.	TRBV29-1	TRBJ2-7	.	TGCAGCGTTCGGAAGGGGGTGACCTCCTACGAGCAGTACTTC	CSVRKGVTSYEQYF
.	TRBV13	TRBJ1-6	.	TGTGCCAGCAGCACCCGACAGGTCGGGTCACCCCTCCACTTT	CASSTRQVGSPLHF
TRBD1	TRBV10-3	TRBJ1-6	.	TGTGCCATCAGGGCGGCAGGGGGCCTGAATTCACCCCTCCACTTT	CAIRAAGGLNSPLHF
.	TRBV7-8	TRBJ1-4	.	TGTGCCAGCAGCCGGGTCCCGGGGAGGGAAAAACTGTTTTTT	CASSRVPGREKLFF
.	TRBV7-2	TRBJ1-2	few	TGTGCCAGCAGCTTAGAAGGGGTACTGGTCGGCTACACCTTC	CASSLEGVLVGYTF
.	TRBV30	TRBJ1-4	once	TGTGCCTGGAGTGTACTGTCAGGGGTGGATGAAAAACTGTTTTTT	CAWSVLSGVDEKLFF
.	TRBV23-1	TRBJ1-4	once	TGCGCCAGCAGTCAATCGTACGGGGAAAAACTGTTTTTT	CASSQSYGEKLFF
TRBD2	TRBV7-2	TRBJ2-3	.	TGTGCCAGCAGCCTGACTAGCGGGGGGGCCACAGATACGCAGTATTTT	CASSLTSGGATDTQYF
.	TRBV19	TRBJ1-3	.	TGTGCCAGTAGTCCAACTTGGCGGACAGCCTCAAACACCATATATTTT	CASSPTWRTASNTIYF
TRBD2	TRBV7-3	TRBJ2-1	.	TGTGCCAGCAGCCGGGGGGGCCAAGGGGAGCAGTTCTTC	CASSRGGQGEQFF
.	TRBV18	TRBJ1-5	.	TGTGCCAGCTCATCCTTCGACCGGAGTCAGCCCCAGCATTTT	CASSSFDRSQPQHF
.	TRBV10-1	TRBJ2-3	once	TGCGCCAGCAGTGAGTCGAATGCGGATAGCACTACTAGCACAGATACGCAGTATTTT	CASSESNADSTTSTDTQYF
TRBD2	TRBV5-1	TRBJ2-3	.	TGCGCCAGCAGCTTGGAAGCGGCGGGGGGGCAGGCAGATACGCAGTATTTT	CASSLEAAGGQADTQYF